This TCR beta chain was documented in a study of blood T cells in healthy people across ages. In the study overall: Through template switching, about one barcoded beta molecule was captured per two T cells, as measured in model experiments.

General observations from the study: A roughly linear age-dependent decrease characterized TCR beta diversity per million T cells.

This clonotype has a count of ten or more. Antigen unknown. Trimming took 6 bases from V and 7 from J; bases not matched to a gene: 9. This CDR3 has 14 amino acids. Germline V gene data show CDR1 as DFQATT and CDR2 as SNEGSKA (reference sequence). A second PCR, run for about 7 to 11 cycles, used a sample-barcoded 5' primer plus a J-beta primer mix. The template-switch adaptor, which had 12 random nucleotides, put a tag on each cDNA molecule. Each sample yielded at least 2.5 million CDR3-containing paired-end reads. A single record per CDR3 protein comes from TCRdb applying MiXCR to the 5' RACE reads. The table includes about 1.5 million distinct CDR3 sequences, approximately 39% detected once.

The sequence derives from a woman between 18 and 29 years old in good health. The J gene is TRBJ2-1, the V gene TRBV20-1, with 10 bases that match TRBD2. Input material: blood. The CDR3 DNA is TGCAGTGCCCCGGGACTAGCGCGGTCTAATGAGCAGTTCTTC. It yields the protein CSAPGLARSNEQFF.